A single sample is the source of the 26 T cell receptor beta chains below, sequenced in a study of T cell changes during pregnancy in multiple sclerosis. Method: immunoSEQ multiplex PCR; TCRdb's copy keeps in-frame clones and lacks some. There are tens of thousands of clones in the sample; just under 90% occur only once, and about 5.2% lies in the top ten. Sequenced: peripheral blood from another person, used as feeder cells. The receptors here all came from a human donor whose cells served as feeder cells for cultures in a pregnancy study.

The CDR3, as DNA: TGTGCCAGCAGCCTAGACAGGGGAAGGACCGGGGAGCTGTTTTTT. Its translation is CASSLDRGRTGELFF. The gene calls are TRBV6-1 and TRBJ2-2; 8 nucleotides agree with TRBD1. Trimming removed 6 bases from V and 5 bases from J; junction bases left unmatched: 8. Germline CDR1 MNHNS, CDR2 SASEGT. The CDR3 runs to 15 residues.

This chain connects TRBV5-4 to TRBJ1-6; D call uncertain. With 0 bases removed from V and 9 bases from J, the gap between germline ends came to 13 bases. The CDR3 extends over 15 amino acids. Germline loops: CDR1 SGHNT, CDR2 YYREEE (reference sequence). CDR3 nucleotides: TGTGCCAGCAGCTTGGCCGGGTCTGGGATTTCACCCCTCCACTTT. The encoded protein is CASSLAGSGISPLHF.

This chain connects TRBV11-2 to TRBJ2-6, with D unclear. The CDR3 covers 15 residues. The V gene lost 2 bases and the J gene lost 0 bases, with 5 bases spanning the gap. Germline V gene lookup returns CDR1 SGHAT and CDR2 FQNNGV. DNA of the CDR3: TGTGCCAGCAGCTTACAGGTCTCTGGGGCCAACGTCCTGACTTTC. Its translation is CASSLQVSGANVLTF.

In this sample, this clone turned up once. The chain recombines TRBV5-5 with TRBJ2-5, with 12 bases aligning to TRBD1. The CDR3 runs to 16 residues. Germline CDR1 is SGHKS and CDR2 is YYEKEE (reference sequence). The V and J ends lost 4 bases and 4 bases, in that order; junction bases with no gene match: 8. The CDR3: CASSPPPGQGAETQYF. The CDR3 DNA is TGTGCCAGCAGCCCGCCTCCGGGACAGGGGGCAGAGACCCAGTACTTC.

This rearrangement joins TRBV7-9 to TRBJ1-5, with D perhaps matching TRBD1 (6 bases). The CDR3 is 14 residues long. V lost 7 bases to trimming and J lost 7 bases, with 17 bases between them. Per germline, CDR1 SEHNR and CDR2 FQNEAQ (reference sequence). The CDR3 here is CASTSSGAEQPQHF. In DNA, the CDR3 is TGTGCCAGCACCTCCTCAGGGGCCGAACAGCCCCAGCATTTT.

The chain joins TRBV19 to TRBJ2-7, with 7 bases fitting TRBD1. Looked up from germline, CDR1 is LNHDA and CDR2 is SQIVND (reference sequence). With 3 bases clipped from V and 3 bases from J, the junction kept 8 bases outside the gene matches. The CDR3 spans 15 residues. The CDR3: CASSIADRANYEQYF. CDR3 DNA: TGTGCCAGTAGTATCGCCGACAGGGCAAACTACGAGCAGTACTTC.

In DNA form, the CDR3 reads TGCGCCAGCAGCCAAGTTGATGGAAGATTCACTGAAGCTTTCTTT. Translation: CASSQVDGRFTEAFF. This sequence joins TRBV4-1 and TRBJ1-1, with unresolved D. CDR1 MGHRA and CDR2 YSYEKL come from the germline V gene. This CDR3 contains 15 residues. Trimming took 1 base from V and 4 from J, leaving 13 bases between them.

V gene TRBV18 combines with J gene TRBJ1-1; D is possibly TRBD1 (5 bases). The length of the CDR3 is 13 residues. CDR1 and CDR2 from the germline V gene are KGHSH and LQKENI. Deletions cut 6 bases from V and 2 bases from J, with 10 bases between. The CDR3 here is CASSPTVNTEAFF. CDR3 nucleotides: TGTGCCAGCTCGCCGACAGTTAACACTGAAGCTTTCTTT. The variable domain in full, completed from reference TRBV18 and TRBJ1-1, reads NAGVMQNPRHLVRRRGQEARLRCSPMKGHSHVYWYRQLPEEGLKFMVYLQKENIIDESGMPKERFSAEFPKEGPSILRIQQVVRGDSAAYFCASSPTVNTEAFFGQGTRLTVV.

This sequence joins TRBV6-6 and TRBJ1-2; possibly TRBD1 for D (5 bases). CDR3 length equals 13 residues. V lost 4 bases, J lost 6 bases, and 12 bases lay in between. CDR1 is MNHNY, CDR2 SVGAGI, per germline (reference sequence). The CDR3 here is CASSSWGKDGYTF. The CDR3 DNA reads TGTGCCAGCAGTTCTTGGGGGAAGGATGGCTACACCTTC.

This chain uses TRBV5-5 with TRBJ2-5; 8 nucleotides line up with TRBD1. This CDR3 comprises 15 residues. CDR1 is SGHKS and CDR2 is YYEKEE in the germline V gene (reference sequence). Losses at the gene ends were 3 bases for V and 4 bases for J; bases not matched to a gene: 8. Written as DNA, the CDR3 is TGTGCCAGCAGCTCTTCCGGGACAGGTCTAGAGACCCAGTACTTC. It is translated as CASSSSGTGLETQYF.

The CDR3 coding sequence is TGTGCCAGCTCACGACAGGACCTTCGCGAGCAGTACTTC. It encodes CASSRQDLREQYF. This chain uses TRBV18 with TRBJ2-7, with D possibly being TRBD1 (6 bases). The germline V gene has CDR1 KGHSH and CDR2 LQKENI. Trimming cost V 4 bases and J 6 bases, with 13 bases left between them. The CDR3 consists of 13 residues.

The chain employs TRBV7-9 and TRBJ1-5; 9 positions match TRBD1. The CDR3 spans 14 residues. CDR1 is SEHNR, CDR2 FQNEAQ, per germline (reference sequence). V gave up 4 bases and J gave up 3 bases; unmatched junction bases: 1. CDR3 in DNA: TGTGCCAGCAGCTGGGACAGGGCCAATCAGCCCCAGCATTTT. Its translation: CASSWDRANQPQHF.

The chain links TRBV2 to TRBJ1-1; TRBD1 matches at 7 bases. Per the germline V gene, CDR1 is SNHLY and CDR2 is FYNNEI. Trimming cost V 4 bases and J 0 bases; bases outside gene matches: 5. The CDR3 totals 15 residues. The DNA for the CDR3 is TGTGCCAGCAGTGCCCGACAGGGCATGAACACTGAAGCTTTCTTT. It specifies CASSARQGMNTEAFF.

V and J are TRBV5-1 and TRBJ1-4; tentative D call: TRBD1 (5 bases). Germline V gene sequence: CDR1 SGHRS, CDR2 YFSETQ. This CDR3 is 15 amino acids long. The germline V and J ends were trimmed by 0 bases and 8 bases, with 14 bases remaining between them. The CDR3 nucleotides are TGCGCCAGCAGCTTGGTGGGAGGGGAGAGCGAAAAACTGTTTTTT. Translated: CASSLVGGESEKLFF. The full variable domain, rest sourced from reference TRBV5-1 and TRBJ1-4, is KAGVTQTPRYLIKTRGQQVTLSCSPISGHRSVSWYQQTPGQGLQFLFEYFSETQRNKGNFPGRFSGRQFSNSRSEMNVSTLELGDSALYLCASSLVGGESEKLFFGSGTQLSVL.

The J gene is TRBJ2-1, the V gene TRBV27; 11 nucleotides match TRBD2. CDR1 is MNHEY, CDR2 SMNVEV, per germline (reference sequence). With 3 bases clipped from V and 6 bases from J, the junction kept 19 bases outside the gene matches. This CDR3 has 20 amino acids. CDR3 DNA: TGTGCCAGCAGTTTGGAAGGGGTTCTAGCGGGAGGAAAAGGTCGCAATGAGCAGTTCTTC. Translation: CASSLEGVLAGGKGRNEQFF.

A single count supports this clone. The chain combines TRBV6-5 with TRBJ2-2; unclear D gene. Germline V lookup: CDR1 MNHEY, CDR2 SVGAGI. The V and J ends lost 6 bases and 1 base respectively, with 0 bases between them. The CDR3 is made up of 11 amino acids. The CDR3 sequence: CASRNTGELFF. The CDR3 region has the DNA TGTGCCAGCAGGAACACCGGGGAGCTGTTTTTT.

The chain carries TRBV7-9 and TRBJ2-1, with 7 nucleotides matching TRBD2. Germline-derived CDR1 and CDR2 are SEHNR and FQNEAQ (reference sequence). This CDR3 contains 14 residues. The ends lost 5 bases at V and 6 bases at J; junction bases unmatched: 7. Written as DNA, the CDR3 is TGTGCCAGCAGCCAATCCGGGACTACCAATGAGCAGTTCTTC. Its translation is CASSQSGTTNEQFF.

This rearrangement joins TRBV7-6 to TRBJ2-7; D remains unclear. Deletions cut 5 bases from V and 0 bases from J, with 14 bases between. This CDR3 is built from 15 residues. Germline CDR1 and CDR2: SGHVS and FNYEAQ. In DNA, the CDR3 is TGTGCCAGCAGCCTAGGGCAGGCCAACTCCTACGAGCAGTACTTC. Protein: CASSLGQANSYEQYF.

The V gene is TRBV19, the J gene TRBJ2-3; tentative D call: TRBD1 (5 bases). Germline CDR1 reads LNHDA; CDR2 reads SQIVND (reference sequence). There are 13 residues in the CDR3. V dropped 7 bases and J dropped 1 base, with 9 bases sitting between them. The DNA of the CDR3 is TGTGCCAGTAAACAGGCTGGCACAGATACGCAGTATTTT. Amino acids: CASKQAGTDTQYF.

V and J are TRBV5-1 and TRBJ1-6; D not resolved. The CDR3 is 13 residues long. Germline loops: CDR1 SGHRS, CDR2 YFSETQ. V was cut by 0 bases and J by 9 bases, with 7 bases left in between. CDR3 nucleotide sequence: TGCGCCAGCAGCTTGGTGGAGAGTTCACCCCTCCACTTT. It specifies CASSLVESSPLHF. Filled out from reference TRBV5-1 and TRBJ1-6, the complete variable domain reads KAGVTQTPRYLIKTRGQQVTLSCSPISGHRSVSWYQQTPGQGLQFLFEYFSETQRNKGNFPGRFSGRQFSNSRSEMNVSTLELGDSALYLCASSLVESSPLHFGNGTRLTVT.

The chain has TRBV19 and TRBJ1-1, with D tentatively TRBD1 (5 bases). Per germline, CDR1 LNHDA and CDR2 SQIVND (reference sequence). V lost 0 bases, J lost 8 bases, and 10 bases lay in between. The CDR3 has 13 amino acids. The CDR3 DNA sequence: TGTGCCAGTAGTATAGACGCCGACAGCGAAGCTTTCTTT. Translating it yields CASSIDADSEAFF.

The rearrangement links TRBV5-1 to TRBJ1-5, with D hard to call. The germline V and J ends were trimmed by 0 bases and 0 bases, with 4 bases remaining between them. The CDR3 contains 14 residues. Looked up from germline, CDR1 is SGHRS and CDR2 is YFSETQ. Written as DNA, the CDR3 is TGCGCCAGCAGCTTGGAAGGTAGCAATCAGCCCCAGCATTTT. It specifies CASSLEGSNQPQHF.

The chain has TRBV6-1 and TRBJ2-3, with D possibly being TRBD1 or TRBD2 (8 bases each). V shed 4 bases and J shed 1 base, with 21 bases lying between them. Germline CDR1 reads MNHNS; CDR2 reads SASEGT. The CDR3 has 18 residues. The CDR3 DNA reads as TGTGCCAGCAGTGGTGTGGGGACAGGTAGCGGGGGCACAGATACGCAGTATTTT. Translated: CASSGVGTGSGGTDTQYF.

The chain employs TRBV5-1 and TRBJ2-7, with 8 bases lining up with TRBD1. This CDR3 spans 13 amino acids. V shed 3 bases and J 6 bases; nucleotides not matched to a gene: 5. Germline assignment: CDR1 SGHRS and CDR2 YFSETQ. The CDR3 protein is CASSWGTGSEQYF. As DNA, the CDR3 is TGCGCCAGCAGCTGGGGGACAGGCTCCGAGCAGTACTTC. Drawing the rest from reference TRBV5-1 and TRBJ2-7, the complete variable domain is KAGVTQTPRYLIKTRGQQVTLSCSPISGHRSVSWYQQTPGQGLQFLFEYFSETQRNKGNFPGRFSGRQFSNSRSEMNVSTLELGDSALYLCASSWGTGSEQYFGPGTRLTVT.

This chain connects TRBV6-5 to TRBJ1-1; weak D call: TRBD1 (6 bases). Germline values: CDR1 MNHEY, CDR2 SVGAGI. V lost 5 bases and J 10 bases, leaving 20 bases between the germline ends. This CDR3 has 14 amino acids. CDR3 sequence reads: CASSDTGDTRRAFF. CDR3 nucleotide sequence: TGTGCCAGCAGTGATACCGGGGACACTCGAAGAGCTTTCTTT.

For the CDR3, the DNA is TGTGCCAGTAGGGGACCTCTGAGGGGCACTGAAGCTTTCTTT. Protein product: CASRGPLRGTEAFF. This chain joins TRBV19 and TRBJ1-1; weak D call: TRBD1 (5 bases). The germline CDR1 and CDR2 sequences are LNHDA and SQIVND (reference sequence). Trimming cost V 6 bases and J 4 bases, with 15 bases left between them. The CDR3 loop spans 14 amino acids. Using reference TRBV19 and TRBJ1-1 for the parts outside the CDR3, the full variable domain is DGGITQSPKYLFRKEGQNVTLSCEQNLNHDAMYWYRQDPGQGLRLIYYSQIVNDFQKGDIAEGYSVSREKKESFPLTVTSAQKNPTAFYLCASRGPLRGTEAFFGQGTRLTVV.